Listed below are T cell receptor beta chains from one sample, sequenced in a study of technical replicates of blood from a handful of donors. Only in-frame clones appear in the TCRdb table, and some are missing; sequencing was by immunoSEQ multiplex PCR. This table holds tens of thousands of clones, roughly 98% found once. The sequencing input was T cells isolated from PBMCs. These receptors originate from a human donor in good health. Each CDR3 is given with its conserved first and last residue. D genes are given only for firm matches. Rows give clone size only sometimes, using once, few, many, or a class for an expanded clone.

D gene	clone size	V gene	J gene	CDR3 protein	CDR3 DNA
TRBD1	NA	TRBV6-5	TRBJ1-4	CASSQGQGAIEKLFF	TGTGCCAGCAGTCAGGGACAGGGGGCGATTGAAAAACTGTTTTTT
NA	NA	TRBV6-5	TRBJ2-3	CASRIPGDTQYF	TGTGCCAGCAGGATACCCGGGGATACGCAGTATTTT
TRBD1	once	TRBV27	TRBJ2-5	CATKSRDRGRGQETQYF	TGTGCCACCAAGTCCCGGGACAGGGGTCGGGGCCAAGAGACCCAGTACTTC
NA	NA	TRBV6-1	TRBJ2-7	CASSEGRDYEQYF	TGTGCCAGCAGTGAGGGCAGGGACTACGAGCAGTACTTC
TRBD2	NA	TRBV14	TRBJ2-1	CASSKDQREALSYNEQFF	TGTGCCAGCAGCAAAGACCAGCGGGAGGCCCTCTCCTACAATGAGCAGTTCTTC
NA	NA	TRBV19	TRBJ2-7	CASSILFPEDRDTRGGEQYF	TGTGCCAGTAGTATCCTATTTCCTGAAGACCGGGACACTCGAGGGGGCGAGCAGTACTTC
NA	once	TRBV21-1	TRBJ1-5	CASRGGTVNDDSNQPQHF	TGTGCCAGCAGAGGAGGGACGGTGAACGATGATAGCAATCAGCCCCAGCATTTT
TRBD2	NA	TRBV25-1	TRBJ2-5	CASSDTSGKETQYF	TGTGCCAGCAGTGATACTAGCGGGAAAGAGACCCAGTACTTC
TRBD1	NA	TRBV10-3	TRBJ1-5	CAISEFGTGNAQPQHF	TGTGCCATCAGTGAGTTTGGGACAGGGAACGCTCAGCCCCAGCATTTT
NA	few	TRBV11-2	TRBJ1-1	CASSNRSYTEAFF	TGTGCCAGCAGCAACCGGTCGTACACTGAAGCTTTCTTT
TRBD1	NA	TRBV9	TRBJ1-5	CASSTDREFGQPQHF	TGTGCCAGCAGCACCGACAGGGAGTTTGGGCAGCCCCAGCATTTT
TRBD2	NA	TRBV2	TRBJ2-2	CASSEISGGAGGELFF	TGTGCCAGCAGTGAAATTAGCGGGGGGGCTGGCGGGGAGCTGTTTTTT
NA	NA	TRBV10-3	TRBJ2-3	CAISESESTDTQYF	TGTGCCATCAGTGAGTCCGAGAGCACAGATACGCAGTATTTT
TRBD1	NA	TRBV5-1	TRBJ2-5	CASSSRQGSETQYF	TGCGCCAGCAGCTCCCGACAGGGCTCGGAGACCCAGTACTTC
TRBD1	once	TRBV9	TRBJ2-1	CASSGTGTGGYQQFF	TGTGCCAGCTCAGGGACCGGGACAGGGGGATATCAGCAGTTCTTC
NA	NA	TRBV7-6	TRBJ2-7	CASSLGAGGYHYEQYF	TGTGCCAGCAGCTTAGGGGCAGGAGGGTACCACTACGAGCAGTACTTC
TRBD1	NA	TRBV7-9	TRBJ1-2	CASSLAGQGGHGYTF	TGTGCCAGCAGCTTAGCGGGACAGGGGGGGCATGGCTACACCTTC
NA	NA	TRBV7-2	TRBJ2-1	CASSAYSRSSYNEQFF	TGTGCCAGCAGCGCCTACAGCAGAAGCTCCTACAATGAGCAGTTCTTC
TRBD2	once	TRBV11-2	TRBJ2-2	CASSSAGLAGGDSGELFF	TGTGCCAGCAGCTCCGCAGGACTAGCGGGAGGAGACAGCGGGGAGCTGTTTTTT
TRBD1	NA	TRBV11-2	TRBJ2-7	CASSASGQGYEQYF	TGTGCCAGCAGCGCCTCCGGACAGGGGTACGAGCAGTACTTC
NA	NA	TRBV11-3	TRBJ1-1	CASSFQGKNTEAFF	TGTGCCAGCAGCTTTCAGGGGAAGAACACTGAAGCTTTCTTT
TRBD1	once	TRBV2	TRBJ1-1	CASRGQENTEAFF	TGTGCCAGCAGAGGACAGGAGAACACTGAAGCTTTCTTT
TRBD1	NA	TRBV5-6	TRBJ1-1	CASSIGQGATEAFF	TGTGCCAGCAGCATTGGACAGGGGGCCACTGAAGCTTTCTTT
NA	NA	TRBV20-1	TRBJ2-7	CSASQNYEQYF	TGCAGTGCTAGTCAAAATTACGAGCAGTACTTC
TRBD2	once	TRBV4-1	TRBJ2-4	CASSQETLAGGLAKNIQYF	TGCGCCAGCAGCCAAGAAACCCTAGCGGGAGGACTAGCCAAAAACATTCAGTACTTC
TRBD2	NA	TRBV5-6	TRBJ2-5	CASSLGLAGEEETQYF	TGTGCCAGCAGCCTTGGACTAGCGGGAGAAGAAGAGACCCAGTACTTC
NA	NA	TRBV6-5	TRBJ1-1	CASRRVTTEAFF	TGTGCCAGCAGACGTGTAACAACTGAAGCTTTCTTT
NA	NA	TRBV5-4	TRBJ2-3	CASSLGGASTDTQYF	TGTGCCAGCAGCTTGGGCGGGGCTAGCACAGATACGCAGTATTTT
TRBD1	NA	TRBV2	TRBJ1-5	CASRKGQGAGNQPQHF	TGTGCCAGCAGAAAGGGACAGGGGGCCGGCAATCAGCCCCAGCATTTT
NA	once	TRBV28	TRBJ2-7	CASSLFLHEQYF	TGTGCCAGCAGTTTATTCCTCCACGAGCAGTACTTC
NA	NA	TRBV12-5	TRBJ2-5	CASGFPGARETQYF	TGTGCTAGTGGTTTCCCTGGGGCACGAGAGACCCAGTACTTC
NA	NA	TRBV9	TRBJ2-2	CASSGLGVNHNTGELFF	TGTGCCAGCAGCGGACTCGGGGTAAATCATAACACCGGGGAGCTGTTTTTT
NA	NA	TRBV4-1	TRBJ2-5	CASSQAITETQYF	TGCGCCAGCAGCCAAGCTATTACGGAGACCCAGTACTTC
NA	NA	TRBV4-2	TRBJ2-6	CASSQDRGRGTGANVLTF	TGTGCCAGCAGCCAAGACAGGGGCAGGGGTACTGGGGCCAACGTCCTGACTTTC
NA	NA	TRBV7-9	TRBJ1-3	CASSLSSSGNTIYF	TGTGCCAGCAGTCTGTCCAGCTCTGGAAACACCATATATTTT
NA	NA	TRBV5-1	TRBJ2-6	CASSLGQAAGANVLTF	TGCGCCAGCAGCTTGGGTCAGGCTGCTGGGGCCAACGTCCTGACTTTC
NA	NA	TRBV6-6	TRBJ1-5	CASSYGAGDQPQHF	TGTGCCAGCAGTTACGGGGCAGGGGATCAGCCCCAGCATTTT
TRBD1	NA	TRBV7-2	TRBJ1-2	CASSFRDRDNYGYTF	TGTGCCAGCAGCTTCCGGGACAGGGATAACTATGGCTACACCTTC
NA	NA	TRBV20-1	TRBJ2-5	CSAWDWGTQYF	TGCAGTGCTTGGGACTGGGGGACCCAGTACTTC
NA	NA	TRBV4-1	TRBJ1-5	CASSQEVQTNQPQHF	TGCGCCAGCAGCCAAGAGGTACAAACCAATCAGCCCCAGCATTTT
NA	NA	TRBV14	TRBJ1-3	CASSLSSGNTIYF	TGTGCCAGCAGCCTTAGCTCTGGAAACACCATATATTTT
NA	NA	TRBV5-4	TRBJ1-1	CASSRQAPNTEAFF	TGTGCCAGCAGCCGACAGGCCCCGAACACTGAAGCTTTCTTT
TRBD1	NA	TRBV18	TRBJ2-3	CASSPRTGRSDTQYF	TGTGCCAGCTCACCGAGGACAGGGAGGTCAGATACGCAGTATTTT
NA	NA	TRBV9	TRBJ2-1	CASSSRGFGNEQFF	TGTGCCAGCAGCAGCAGGGGATTCGGCAATGAGCAGTTCTTC
NA	NA	TRBV6-1	TRBJ1-3	CASSEWSGAGNTIYF	TGTGCCAGCAGTGAATGGTCAGGGGCTGGAAACACCATATATTTT
TRBD1	NA	TRBV9	TRBJ1-2	CASSPTGDYYGYTF	TGTGCCAGCAGCCCAACAGGGGACTACTATGGCTACACCTTC
TRBD2	once	TRBV29-1	TRBJ2-5	CSMSGRRETQYF	TGCAGCATGAGCGGGAGAAGAGAGACCCAGTACTTC
TRBD2	NA	TRBV14	TRBJ2-7	CASSHSTGGIAGTYEQYF	TGTGCCAGCAGCCACTCGACGGGGGGGATAGCGGGGACCTACGAGCAGTACTTC